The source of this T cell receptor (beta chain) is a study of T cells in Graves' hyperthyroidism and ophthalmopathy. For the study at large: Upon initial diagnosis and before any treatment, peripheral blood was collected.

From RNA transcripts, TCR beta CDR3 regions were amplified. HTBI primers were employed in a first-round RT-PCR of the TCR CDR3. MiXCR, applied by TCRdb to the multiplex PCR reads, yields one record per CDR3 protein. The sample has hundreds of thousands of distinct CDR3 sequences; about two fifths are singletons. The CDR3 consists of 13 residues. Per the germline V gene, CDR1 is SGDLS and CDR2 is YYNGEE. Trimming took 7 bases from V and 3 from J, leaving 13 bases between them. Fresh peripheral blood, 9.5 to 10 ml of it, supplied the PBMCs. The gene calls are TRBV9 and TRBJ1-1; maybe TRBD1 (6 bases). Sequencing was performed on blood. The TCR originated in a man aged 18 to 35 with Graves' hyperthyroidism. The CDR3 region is CASGGLRDTEAFF. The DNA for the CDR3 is TGTGCCAGCGGGGGGCTGAGGGACACTGAAGCTTTCTTT.